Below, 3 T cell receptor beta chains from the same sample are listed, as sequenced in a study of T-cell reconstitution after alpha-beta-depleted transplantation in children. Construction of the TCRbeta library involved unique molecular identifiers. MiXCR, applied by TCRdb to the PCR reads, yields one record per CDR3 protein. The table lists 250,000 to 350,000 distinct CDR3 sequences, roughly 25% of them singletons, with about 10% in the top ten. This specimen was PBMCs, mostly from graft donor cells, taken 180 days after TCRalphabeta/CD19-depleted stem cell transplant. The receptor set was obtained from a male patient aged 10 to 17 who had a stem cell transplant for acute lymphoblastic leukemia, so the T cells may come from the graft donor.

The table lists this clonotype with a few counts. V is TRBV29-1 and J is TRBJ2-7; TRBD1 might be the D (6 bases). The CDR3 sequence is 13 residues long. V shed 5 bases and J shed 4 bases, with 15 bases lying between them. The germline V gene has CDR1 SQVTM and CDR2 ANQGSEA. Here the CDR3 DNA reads TGCAGCGTTACAGGGACGAGGTTTTACGAGCAGTACTTC. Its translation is CSVTGTRFYEQYF.

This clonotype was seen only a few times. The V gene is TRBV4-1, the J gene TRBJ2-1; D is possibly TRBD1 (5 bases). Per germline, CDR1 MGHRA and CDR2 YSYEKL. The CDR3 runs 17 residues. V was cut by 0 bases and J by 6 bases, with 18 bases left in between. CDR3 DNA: TGCGCCAGCAGCCAAGAGGGCGTGGGGCAGGGTGGCAATGAGCAGTTCTTC. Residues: CASSQEGVGQGGNEQFF.

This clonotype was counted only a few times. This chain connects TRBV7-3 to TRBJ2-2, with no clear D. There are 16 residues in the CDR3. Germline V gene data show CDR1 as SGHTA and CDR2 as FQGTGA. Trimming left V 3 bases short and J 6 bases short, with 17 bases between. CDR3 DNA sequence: TGTGCCAGCAGCTTCTACCCCGGGTTTAGAGCCGGGGAGCTGTTTTTT. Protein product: CASSFYPGFRAGELFF.